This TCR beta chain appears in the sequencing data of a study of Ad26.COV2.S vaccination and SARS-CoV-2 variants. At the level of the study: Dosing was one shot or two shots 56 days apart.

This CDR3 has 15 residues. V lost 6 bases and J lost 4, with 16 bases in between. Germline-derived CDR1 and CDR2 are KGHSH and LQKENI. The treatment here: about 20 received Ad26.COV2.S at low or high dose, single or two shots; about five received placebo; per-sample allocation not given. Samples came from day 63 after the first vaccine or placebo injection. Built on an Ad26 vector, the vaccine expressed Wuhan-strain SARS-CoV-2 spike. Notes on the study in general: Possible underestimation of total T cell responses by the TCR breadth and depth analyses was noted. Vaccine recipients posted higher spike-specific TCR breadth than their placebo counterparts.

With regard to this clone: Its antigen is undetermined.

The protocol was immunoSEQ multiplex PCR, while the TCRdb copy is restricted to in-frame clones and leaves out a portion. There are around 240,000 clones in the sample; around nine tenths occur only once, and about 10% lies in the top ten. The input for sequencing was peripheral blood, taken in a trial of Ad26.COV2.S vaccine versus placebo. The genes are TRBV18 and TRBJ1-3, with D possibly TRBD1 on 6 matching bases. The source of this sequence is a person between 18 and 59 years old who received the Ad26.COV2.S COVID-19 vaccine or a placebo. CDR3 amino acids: CASSYLRDRGNTIYF. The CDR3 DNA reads TGTGCCAGCTCCTACCTCCGAGACAGGGGAAACACCATATATTTT.